These 6 T cell receptor beta chains share one sample of origin, sequenced in a study of blood T cell repertoires in COVID-19. TCRdb keeps only in-frame clones here, not all; method: immunoSEQ multiplex PCR. The sample includes approximately 250,000 clones, roughly four fifths of them seen just once. Sequencing input: peripheral blood. The receptors stem from a woman aged 45-60 years with acute or convalescent COVID-19.

This clone was observed a few times. This rearrangement joins TRBV9 to TRBJ2-1, with 7 positions matching TRBD2. After removal of 4 bases from V and 7 bases from J, the junction contained 2 bases not matched to a gene. Per germline, CDR1 SGDLS and CDR2 YYNGEE. The CDR3 consists of 12 residues. DNA of the CDR3: TGTGCCAGCAGCCCCGGGGGGAATGAGCAGTTCTTC. This translates into CASSPGGNEQFF.

The chain uses TRBV11-2 and TRBJ2-7, with TRBD2 identical over 12 bases. Germline V gene sequence: CDR1 SGHAT, CDR2 FQNNGV. Unmatched junction bases numbered 13, after V lost 5 bases and J lost 5 bases. The length of the CDR3 is 17 residues. Here the CDR3 reads CASSPGLAGPGIHEQYF. CDR3 in DNA: TGTGCCAGCAGCCCCGGACTAGCGGGGCCTGGGATCCACGAGCAGTACTTC.

J is TRBJ2-7 and V is TRBV27; 7 bases align to TRBD1. V gave up 5 bases and J gave up 2 bases; unmatched junction bases: 3. CDR1 is MNHEY, CDR2 SMNVEV, per germline (reference sequence). The CDR3 contains 13 residues. The CDR3 here is CASSPGQTYEQYF. In DNA form, the CDR3 reads TGTGCCAGCAGTCCGGGACAGACCTACGAGCAGTACTTC.

The rearrangement uses TRBV10-2 and TRBJ2-2; 7 bases are shared with TRBD1. V dropped 3 bases and J dropped 3; count of bases not matched to a gene: 7. The CDR3 totals 16 residues. Per germline, CDR1 WSHSY and CDR2 SAAADI. CDR3: CASSEPGTAYTGELFF. In DNA form, the CDR3 reads TGCGCCAGCAGTGAACCCGGGACAGCATACACCGGGGAGCTGTTTTTT.

The V and J genes are TRBV13 and TRBJ2-1; 13 nucleotides match TRBD2. Germline V lookup: CDR1 PRHDT, CDR2 FYEKMQ (reference sequence). The junction had 6 bases not matched to a gene; V was cut back by 3 bases and J by 7 bases. CDR3 length: 16 amino acids. The CDR3 nucleotides are TGTGCCAGCAGCTTCGAGGGACTAGCGGGAAGGAATGAGCAGTTCTTC. Amino acid sequence: CASSFEGLAGRNEQFF.

The CDR3 region has the DNA TGTGCCAGCAGTGATAGGACAGGGGATCAGCCCCAGCATTTT. Residues: CASSDRTGDQPQHF. This rearrangement joins TRBV2 to TRBJ1-5, with TRBD1 identical over 9 bases. After removal of 3 bases from V and 5 bases from J, the junction contained 2 bases not matched to a gene. Looked up from germline, CDR1 is SNHLY and CDR2 is FYNNEI. This CDR3 comprises 14 residues.